This T cell receptor (beta chain) was sequenced for a study of beta chain features in type 1 diabetes (dated by TCRdb to 2017 to 2018). Some background on the complete study: Mean age, gender distribution, total cell number and subset yield were not different between patients and healthy donors. A total of 85 million to 140 million sorted cells were examined across all samples, and a strong correlation was observed between cell number per subset and RNA yield. In the study, recently diagnosed type 1 diabetes patients and matched healthy donors were compared on the TCRB repertoires of their sorted circulating CD4+ T cell subsets. Regulatory and stem cell-like memory subsets were isolated from only 8 patients and about eight healthy donors, whereas naive and central memory subsets came from all 30 or so donors. The study at large found these results: At VDJ recombination sites, patients with type 1 diabetes made fewer insertions and deleted more nucleotides, a pattern implying thymic rearrangement abnormalities. In all four CD4+ subsets, TCRB CDR3 length was moderately but significantly shorter in type 1 diabetes patients. Sequencing cDNA rather than genomic DNA could over-represent highly expressing activated cells, although activation and CD3 levels did not differ between groups. Only small numbers of individuals were included in the HLA sub-analyses, which left unresolved whether HLA type had any influence on TCRB rearrangement. Naive, central memory and regulatory TCRB repertoires appeared to be more alike among patients than among healthy donors. PCR might favor shorter templates, but patient and control samples were amplified and corrected together, so any skew would affect both groups equally.

Each donor gave one peripheral blood draw, roughly 120 mL on average, collected into heparinised tubes. Naive, central memory, regulatory and stem cell-like memory CD4+ T cells were sorted on a BD FACSAria II using a panel including CD45RO, CCR7, CD25, CD127, CD95 and CD27. Every sorted population had a purity above 95%. PBMCs were isolated right away by Lymphoprep density gradient centrifugation and were stained directly, without culture. To minimize batch effects, samples were stained and sorted in pairs, one healthy donor with one patient per experiment. A note on this clone: It lacks a known antigen. No quality values exist for individual bases; no much larger clone is one base distant.

The V end loses 2 bases and the J end loses 2 bases, and a stretch of 14 bases separates them. CDR1 SGHRS and CDR2 YFSETQ are derived from the germline V gene. Reading from cysteine to phenylalanine, the CDR3 counts 15 amino acids. Solely the CDR3 DNA is kept, with 45 bases framed from the first base. The entire amount of isolated RNA was reverse transcribed using the High Capacity cDNA Reverse Transcription Kit, so the sequenced TCRB transcripts were expressed ones. For stem cell-like memory T cell samples, survey-depth immunoSEQ sequencing was used, averaging approximately 950,000 total reads per sample. After sorted cells were lysed in RLT buffer, RNA was extracted with DNase-treated RNeasy Micro or Mini kits, with the choice depending on cell number. Each cell subset was processed on its own to prevent cross-contamination, while patient and healthy donor samples were processed together. The immunoSEQ multiplex PCR was used to amplify TCRB sequences from cDNA, generating 87-bp fragments that spanned the CDR3 region. The amplicons were sequenced using the Illumina HiSeq platform. The study's processing was this. PCR bias was computationally corrected using synthetic template baselines, reads within Hamming distance 2 were collapsed, and singletons that could not be merged were discarded. Reads were aligned against IMGT to assign V, D and J genes, CDR3 length and insertions or deletions at six rearrangement sites. Within each subset, clonotype counts were normalized to sorted cell number, and only after that were true diversity and Gini coefficients computed with the tcR R package. Repertoire sharing was quantified using the overlap coefficient calculated on TCRB nucleotide sequences. TCRdb stores this immuneACCESS table with in-frame sequences only. Part of the clones is absent; in the studies checked, under half of the shortfall reflects unresolved V genes, and no reason is known for the rest. Clonal size and the V and J genes are those of that table, whereas D and trimming came from the DNA. This sample is represented by 40,000 to 55,000 clones; 35% to 55% of them were singletons. In total, the top ten clones hold roughly 0.13% of the sample.

Recombination connected TRBV5-1 to TRBJ2-7, and perhaps TRBD1 as D gene, on 7 matching bases. This TCR came from a man aged 25-40 years with type 1 diabetes. Sequenced input: stem cell memory CD4+ T cells from blood. Read against the paper, the sample's cell subset or site label means: stem cell-like memory CD4+ T cells. Here the CDR3 is given as CASSLRPGGTYEQYF. The bases read TGCGCCAGCAGCTTACGGCCAGGGGGGACCTACGAGCAGTACTTC. The CDR3 plus the reference TRBV5-1 and TRBJ2-7 genes for the other parts give the full variable domain: KAGVTQTPRYLIKTRGQQVTLSCSPISGHRSVSWYQQTPGQGLQFLFEYFSETQRNKGNFPGRFSGRQFSNSRSEMNVSTLELGDSALYLCASSLRPGGTYEQYFGPGTRLTVT.